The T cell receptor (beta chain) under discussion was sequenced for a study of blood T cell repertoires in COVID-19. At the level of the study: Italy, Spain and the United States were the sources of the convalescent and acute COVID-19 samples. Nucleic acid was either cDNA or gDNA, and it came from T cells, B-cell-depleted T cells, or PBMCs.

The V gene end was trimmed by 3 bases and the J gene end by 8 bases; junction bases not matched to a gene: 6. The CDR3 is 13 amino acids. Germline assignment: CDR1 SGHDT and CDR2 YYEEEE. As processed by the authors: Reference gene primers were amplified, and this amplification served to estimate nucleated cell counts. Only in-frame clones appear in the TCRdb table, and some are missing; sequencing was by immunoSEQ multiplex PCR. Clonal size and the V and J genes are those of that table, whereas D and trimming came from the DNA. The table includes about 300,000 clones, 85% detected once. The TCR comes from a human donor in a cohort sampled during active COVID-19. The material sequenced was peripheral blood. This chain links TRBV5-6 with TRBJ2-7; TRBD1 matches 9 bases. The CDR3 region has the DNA TGTGCCAGCAGCTCCGACAGGGGGACGCAGCAGTACTTC. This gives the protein CASSSDRGTQQYF. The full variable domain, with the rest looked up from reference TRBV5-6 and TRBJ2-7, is DAGVTQSPTHLIKTRGQQVTLRCSPKSGHDTVSWYQQALGQGPQFIFQYYEEEERQRGNFPDRFSGHQFPNYSSELNVNALLLGDSALYLCASSSDRGTQQYFGPGTRLTVT.